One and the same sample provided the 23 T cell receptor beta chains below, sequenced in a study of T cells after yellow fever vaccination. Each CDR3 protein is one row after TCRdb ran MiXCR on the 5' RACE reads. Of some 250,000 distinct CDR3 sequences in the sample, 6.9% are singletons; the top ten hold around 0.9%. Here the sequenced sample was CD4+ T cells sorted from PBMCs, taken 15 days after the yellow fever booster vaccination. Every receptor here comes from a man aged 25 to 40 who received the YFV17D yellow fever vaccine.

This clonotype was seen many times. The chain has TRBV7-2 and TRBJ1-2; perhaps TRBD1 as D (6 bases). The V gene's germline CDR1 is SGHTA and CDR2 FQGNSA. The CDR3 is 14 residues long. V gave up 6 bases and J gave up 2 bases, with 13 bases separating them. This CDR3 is CASSPAGANYGYTF. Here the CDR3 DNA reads TGTGCCAGCAGTCCGGCAGGGGCAAACTATGGCTACACCTTC.

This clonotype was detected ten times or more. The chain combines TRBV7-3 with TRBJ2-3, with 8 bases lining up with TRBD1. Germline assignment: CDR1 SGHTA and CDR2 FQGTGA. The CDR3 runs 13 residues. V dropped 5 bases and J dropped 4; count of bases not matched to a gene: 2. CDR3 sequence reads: CASSQQGADTQYF. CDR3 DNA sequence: TGTGCCAGCAGCCAACAGGGGGCAGATACGCAGTATTTT.

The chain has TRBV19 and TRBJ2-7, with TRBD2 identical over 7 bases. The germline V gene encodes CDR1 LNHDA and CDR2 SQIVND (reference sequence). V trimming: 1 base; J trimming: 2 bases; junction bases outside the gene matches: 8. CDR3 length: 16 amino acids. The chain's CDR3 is CASSIGTGGTTYEQYF. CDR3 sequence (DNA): TGTGCCAGTAGTATAGGCACGGGGGGAACGACCTACGAGCAGTACTTC.

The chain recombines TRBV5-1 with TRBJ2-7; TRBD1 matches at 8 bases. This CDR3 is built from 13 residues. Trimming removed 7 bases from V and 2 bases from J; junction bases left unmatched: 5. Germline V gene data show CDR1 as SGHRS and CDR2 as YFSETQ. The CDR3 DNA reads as TGCGCCAGCCAACCGGGACAGGCCTACGAGCAGTACTTC. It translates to CASQPGQAYEQYF.

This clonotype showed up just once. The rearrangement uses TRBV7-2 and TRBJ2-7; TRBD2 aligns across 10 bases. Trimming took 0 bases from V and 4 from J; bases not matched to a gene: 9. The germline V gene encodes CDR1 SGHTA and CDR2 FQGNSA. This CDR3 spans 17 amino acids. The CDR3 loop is CASSLAIRTSGLYEQYF. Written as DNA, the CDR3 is TGTGCCAGCAGCTTAGCTATTAGGACTAGCGGATTATACGAGCAGTACTTC.

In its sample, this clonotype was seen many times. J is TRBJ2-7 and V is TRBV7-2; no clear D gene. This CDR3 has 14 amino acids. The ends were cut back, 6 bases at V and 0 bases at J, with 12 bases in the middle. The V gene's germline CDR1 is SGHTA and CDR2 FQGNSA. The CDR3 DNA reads TGTGCCAGCAGATTAAACAACTACTCCTACGAGCAGTACTTC. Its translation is CASRLNNYSYEQYF.

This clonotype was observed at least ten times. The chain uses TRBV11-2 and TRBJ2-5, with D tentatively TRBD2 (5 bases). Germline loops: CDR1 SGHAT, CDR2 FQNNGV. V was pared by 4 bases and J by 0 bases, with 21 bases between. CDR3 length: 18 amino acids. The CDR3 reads CASSSHTPLAWYQETQYF. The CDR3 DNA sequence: TGTGCCAGCAGCTCTCATACCCCGCTAGCATGGTACCAAGAGACCCAGTACTTC.

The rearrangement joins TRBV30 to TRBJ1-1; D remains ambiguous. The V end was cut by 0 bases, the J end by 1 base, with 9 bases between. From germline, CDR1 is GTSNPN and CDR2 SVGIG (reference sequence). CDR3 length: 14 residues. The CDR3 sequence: CAWSVLRSNTEAFF. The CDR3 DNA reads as TGTGCCTGGAGTGTACTCCGTTCGAACACTGAAGCTTTCTTT.

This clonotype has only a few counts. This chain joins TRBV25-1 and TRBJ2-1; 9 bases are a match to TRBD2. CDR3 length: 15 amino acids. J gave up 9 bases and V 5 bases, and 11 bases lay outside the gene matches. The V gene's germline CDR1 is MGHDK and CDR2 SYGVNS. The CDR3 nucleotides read TGTGCCAGCAGTCGAGGTGGGCTAGCGGGAACTGAGCAGTTCTTC. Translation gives CASSRGGLAGTEQFF. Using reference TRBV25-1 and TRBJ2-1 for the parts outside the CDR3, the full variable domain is EADIYQTPRYLVIGTGKKITLECSQTMGHDKMYWYQQDPGMELHLIHYSYGVNSTEKGDLSSESTVSRIRTEHFPLTLESARPSHTSQYLCASSRGGLAGTEQFFGPGTRLTVL.

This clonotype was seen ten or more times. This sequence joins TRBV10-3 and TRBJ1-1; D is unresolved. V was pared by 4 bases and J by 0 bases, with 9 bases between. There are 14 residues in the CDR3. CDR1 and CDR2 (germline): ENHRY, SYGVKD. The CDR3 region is CAISGVAVNTEAFF. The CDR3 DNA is TGTGCCATCAGTGGAGTTGCCGTGAACACTGAAGCTTTCTTT.

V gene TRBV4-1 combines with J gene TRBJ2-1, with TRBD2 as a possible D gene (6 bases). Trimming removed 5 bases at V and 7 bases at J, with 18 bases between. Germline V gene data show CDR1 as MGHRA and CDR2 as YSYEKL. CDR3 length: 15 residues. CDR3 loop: CASSLTTRRNNEQFF. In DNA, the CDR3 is TGCGCCAGCAGCTTGACGACTAGGCGGAATAATGAGCAGTTCTTC.

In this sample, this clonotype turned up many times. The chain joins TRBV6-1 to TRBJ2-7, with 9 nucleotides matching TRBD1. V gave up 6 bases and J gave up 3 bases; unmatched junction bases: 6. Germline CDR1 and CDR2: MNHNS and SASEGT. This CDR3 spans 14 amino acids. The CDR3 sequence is CASSTPGQGYEQYF. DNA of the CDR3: TGTGCCAGCAGCACCCCGGGACAGGGCTACGAGCAGTACTTC.

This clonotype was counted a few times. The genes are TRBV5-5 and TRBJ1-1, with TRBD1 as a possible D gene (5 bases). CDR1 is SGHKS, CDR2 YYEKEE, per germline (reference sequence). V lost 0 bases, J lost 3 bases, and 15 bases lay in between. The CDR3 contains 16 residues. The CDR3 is CASSLAPQGVDTEAFF. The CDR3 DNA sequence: TGTGCCAGCAGCTTGGCCCCCCAGGGTGTGGACACTGAAGCTTTCTTT.

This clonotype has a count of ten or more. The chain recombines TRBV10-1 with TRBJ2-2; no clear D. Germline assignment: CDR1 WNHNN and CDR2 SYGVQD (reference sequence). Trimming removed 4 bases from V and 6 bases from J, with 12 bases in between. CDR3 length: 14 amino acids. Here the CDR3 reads CASSALLGAGELFF. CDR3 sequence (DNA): TGCGCCAGCAGTGCTCTTCTAGGAGCCGGGGAGCTGTTTTTT.

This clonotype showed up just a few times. The CDR3 spells CSVDSGKETQYF. DNA for the CDR3: TGCAGCGTGGACAGTGGAAAAGAGACCCAGTACTTC. The J gene is TRBJ2-5, the V gene TRBV29-1, with a weak D call TRBD1 (6 bases). The CDR3 contains 12 residues. Germline CDR1 SQVTM, CDR2 ANQGSEA. The germline V and J ends were trimmed by 6 bases and 3 bases, with 11 bases remaining between them.

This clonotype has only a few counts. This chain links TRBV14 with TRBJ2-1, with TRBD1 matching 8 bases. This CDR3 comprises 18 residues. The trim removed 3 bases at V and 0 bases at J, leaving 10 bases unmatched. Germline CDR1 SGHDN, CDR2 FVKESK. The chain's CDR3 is CASSQGRGRISSYNEQFF. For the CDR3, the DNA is TGTGCCAGCAGCCAGGGCAGGGGGCGCATCAGCTCCTACAATGAGCAGTTCTTC.

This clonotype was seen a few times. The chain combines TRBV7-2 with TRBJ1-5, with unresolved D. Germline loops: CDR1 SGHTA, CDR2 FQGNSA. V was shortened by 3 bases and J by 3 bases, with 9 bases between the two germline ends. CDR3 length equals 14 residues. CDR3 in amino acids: CASSFTDANQPQHF. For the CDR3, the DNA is TGTGCCAGCAGCTTTACGGATGCCAATCAGCCCCAGCATTTT.

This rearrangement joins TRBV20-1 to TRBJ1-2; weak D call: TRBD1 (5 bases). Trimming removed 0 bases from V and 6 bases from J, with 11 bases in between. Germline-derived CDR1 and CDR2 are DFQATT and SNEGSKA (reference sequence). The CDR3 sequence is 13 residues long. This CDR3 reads CSARDPGANGYTF. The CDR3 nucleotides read TGCAGTGCTAGAGACCCCGGGGCAAATGGCTACACCTTC.

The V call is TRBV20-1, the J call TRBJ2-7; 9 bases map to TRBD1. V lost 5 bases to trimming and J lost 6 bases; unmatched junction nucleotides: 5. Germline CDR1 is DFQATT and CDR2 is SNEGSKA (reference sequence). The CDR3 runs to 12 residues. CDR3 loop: CSADRGISEQYF. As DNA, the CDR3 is TGCAGTGCTGACAGGGGGATATCCGAGCAGTACTTC.

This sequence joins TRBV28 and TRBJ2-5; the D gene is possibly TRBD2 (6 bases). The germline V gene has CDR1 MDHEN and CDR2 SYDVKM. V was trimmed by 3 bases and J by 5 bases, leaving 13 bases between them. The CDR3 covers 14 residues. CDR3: CASSFVGGRETQYF. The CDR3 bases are TGTGCCAGCAGTTTTGTCGGGGGTAGGGAGACCCAGTACTTC.

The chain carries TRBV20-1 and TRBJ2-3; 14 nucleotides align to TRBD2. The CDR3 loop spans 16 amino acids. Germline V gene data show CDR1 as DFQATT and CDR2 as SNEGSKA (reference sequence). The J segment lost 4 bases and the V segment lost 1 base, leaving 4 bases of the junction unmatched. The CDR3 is CSARGLAGGPPDTQYF. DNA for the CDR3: TGCAGTGCTAGAGGACTAGCGGGAGGGCCCCCAGATACGCAGTATTTT.

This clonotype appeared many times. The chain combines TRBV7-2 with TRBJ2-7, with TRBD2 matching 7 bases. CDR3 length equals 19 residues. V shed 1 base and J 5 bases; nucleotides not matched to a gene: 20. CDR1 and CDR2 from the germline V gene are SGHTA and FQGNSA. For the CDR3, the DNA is TGTGCCAGCAGCTTAGTAGTTAAGACTAGCCGCTATCAGGTCAACGAGCAGTACTTC. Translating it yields CASSLVVKTSRYQVNEQYF.

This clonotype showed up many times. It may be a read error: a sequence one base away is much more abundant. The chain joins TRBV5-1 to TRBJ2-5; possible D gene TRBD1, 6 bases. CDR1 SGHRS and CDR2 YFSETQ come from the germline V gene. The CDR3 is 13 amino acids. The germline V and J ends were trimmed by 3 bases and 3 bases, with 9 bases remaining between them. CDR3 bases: TGCGCCAGCAGCTCGACAGGAAAAGAGACCCAGTACTTC. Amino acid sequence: CASSSTGKETQYF.